The clone carrying this T cell receptor (beta chain) was seen repeatedly, ten times or more. Germline-derived CDR1 and CDR2 are SGDLS and YYNGEE. Between the trimmed V and J ends, which lost 0 bases and 6 bases, there was a span of 14 bases. The CDR3 is 15 amino acids. This sample was taken from a study of blood T cell repertoires in COVID-19. Overall study context: PBMCs, B-cell-depleted T cells, or T cells were the source of the cDNA or gDNA that made up the material.

Libraries were prepared by immunoSEQ multiplex PCR; TCRdb keeps only in-frame clonotypes and omits some of them. The profile shows roughly 69,000 clones, around 80% of them singletons. The sequencing sample was made of peripheral blood. V usage is TRBV9 and J usage is TRBJ2-3, with D possibly being TRBD2 (6 bases). The source is a human donor in a cohort sampled during active COVID-19. CDR3 sequence: CASSVGGAKVDTQYF. The CDR3, as DNA: TGTGCCAGCAGCGTAGGCGGGGCGAAAGTGGATACGCAGTATTTT.